This T cell receptor (beta chain) is from a study of cytomegalovirus exposure and HLA in healthy donors. Study-level points and caveats: In vitro checks showed that a few CMV-associated chains really do target CMV antigens. There were 150 to 200 TCR beta chains listed as cytomegalovirus-associated.

The protocol was immunoSEQ multiplex PCR, while the TCRdb copy is restricted to in-frame clones and leaves out a portion. The sample has around 190,000 clones, 85% seen once. The CDR3 consists of 16 residues. Worth noting for this clone: Its cognate antigen is unknown.

This clonotype was sampled from a man between 18 and 35 years old in good health and CMV-seropositive. The V call is TRBV1, the J call TRBJ2-2; the DNA was not used to check the table's D call, TRBD2. TRBV1 is deemed a pseudogene. Sequenced: PBMCs. The CDR3 DNA is TGCACCAGCAGCCAAGGTTACTCGGAGGGTACCGGGGAGCTGTTTTTT. Encoded protein: CTSSQGYSEGTGELFF.